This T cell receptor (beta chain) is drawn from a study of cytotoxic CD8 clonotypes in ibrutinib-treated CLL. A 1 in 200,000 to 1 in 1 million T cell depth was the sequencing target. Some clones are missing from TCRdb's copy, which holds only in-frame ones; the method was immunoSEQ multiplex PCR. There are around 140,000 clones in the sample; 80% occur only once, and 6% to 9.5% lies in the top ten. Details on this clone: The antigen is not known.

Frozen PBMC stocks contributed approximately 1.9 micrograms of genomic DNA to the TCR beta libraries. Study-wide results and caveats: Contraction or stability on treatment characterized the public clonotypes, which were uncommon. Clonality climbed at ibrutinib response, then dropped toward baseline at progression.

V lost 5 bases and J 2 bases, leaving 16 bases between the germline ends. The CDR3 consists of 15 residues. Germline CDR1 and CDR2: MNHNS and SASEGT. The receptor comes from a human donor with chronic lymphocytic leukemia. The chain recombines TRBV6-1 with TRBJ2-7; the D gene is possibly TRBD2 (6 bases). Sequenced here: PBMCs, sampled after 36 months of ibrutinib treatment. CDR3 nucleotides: TGTGCCAGCAGTCGAGACAGACTAGTTCCCTACGAGCAGTACTTC. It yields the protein CASSRDRLVPYEQYF.